The rows below give T cell receptor beta chains drawn from one sample of a study of blood T cell repertoires in COVID-19. Sequenced by immunoSEQ multiplex PCR; TCRdb stores in-frame clones only, minus some. The sample records more than 90,000 clones, 77% being singletons. Sequencing was carried out using peripheral blood. The receptors derive from an elderly woman with acute or convalescent COVID-19. CDR3s leave out the opening cysteine and the closing phenylalanine or tryptophan.

j_gene: TRBJ1-2; v_gene: TRBV6-5; CDR3aa: ASSSPDSGDYGYT
j_gene: TRBJ1-5; v_gene: TRBV7-2; CDR3aa: ASSPYEGVQH
j_gene: TRBJ2-5; v_gene: TRBV3-1/TRBV3-2; CDR3aa: ASSLGGGRIETQY
j_gene: TRBJ2-3; v_gene: TRBV19; CDR3aa: ASSYAPGGRDTQY
j_gene: TRBJ2-3; v_gene: TRBV5-1; CDR3aa: ASSQQLAGVADTQY
j_gene: TRBJ1-5; v_gene: TRBV5-6; CDR3aa: ASSLGQVNQPQH
j_gene: TRBJ2-7; v_gene: TRBV28; CDR3aa: ASSLGAGGGEQY
j_gene: TRBJ1-5; v_gene: TRBV7-8; CDR3aa: ASSLGRYSNQPQH
j_gene: TRBJ2-7; v_gene: TRBV6-6; CDR3aa: ASSPRDRVGYEQY
j_gene: TRBJ1-5; v_gene: TRBV18; CDR3aa: ASSPERGRRDQH
j_gene: TRBJ2-1; v_gene: TRBV5-1; CDR3aa: ASSLGGGFGSYNEQF
j_gene: TRBJ2-1; v_gene: TRBV4-3; CDR3aa: ASSQDLAGEGSEQF
j_gene: TRBJ2-5; v_gene: TRBV28; CDR3aa: ASSLSVLAGGFQETQY
j_gene: TRBJ2-7; v_gene: TRBV9; CDR3aa: ASSIGQQSSYEQY
j_gene: TRBJ1-1; v_gene: TRBV6-6; CDR3aa: ASSLPGQAEAF
j_gene: TRBJ2-1; v_gene: TRBV7-3; CDR3aa: ASTPGGTSGRGNEQF
j_gene: TRBJ1-2; v_gene: TRBV30; CDR3aa: AWRTTGGARNGYT
j_gene: TRBJ1-1; v_gene: TRBV7-2; CDR3aa: ASSLVAPSVAGTEAF
j_gene: TRBJ2-7; v_gene: TRBV27; CDR3aa: ASSPLPQGAYEQY
j_gene: TRBJ1-2; v_gene: TRBV18; CDR3aa: ASSPGQGANGYT
j_gene: TRBJ2-7; v_gene: TRBV10-3; CDR3aa: AISERGTLEQY
j_gene: TRBJ2-7; v_gene: TRBV19; CDR3aa: ASSIRRGGYEQY
j_gene: TRBJ1-4; v_gene: TRBV2; CDR3aa: ASSDPSGFSEKLF
j_gene: TRBJ1-6; v_gene: TRBV2; CDR3aa: ASKDRGWSPLH
j_gene: TRBJ2-1; v_gene: TRBV19; CDR3aa: ASLPGGGINEQF
j_gene: TRBJ2-7; v_gene: TRBV5-4; CDR3aa: ASKLAGSYEQY
j_gene: TRBJ1-6; v_gene: TRBV19; CDR3aa: ASSILSLGQGKSPLH
j_gene: TRBJ2-7; v_gene: TRBV5-1; CDR3aa: ASSGTSGTHEQY
j_gene: TRBJ2-5; v_gene: TRBV2; CDR3aa: ASSEAQGKGQETQY
j_gene: TRBJ2-5; v_gene: TRBV7-2; CDR3aa: ASSPGPGLGGETQY
j_gene: TRBJ2-2; v_gene: TRBV4-3; CDR3aa: ASSHGGHTGELF
j_gene: TRBJ1-2; v_gene: TRBV5-6; CDR3aa: ASSFNRGDYGYT
j_gene: TRBJ1-4; v_gene: TRBV7-2; CDR3aa: ASSRDSSNEKLF
j_gene: TRBJ2-5; v_gene: TRBV19; CDR3aa: ASSMGLAPWQETQY
j_gene: TRBJ1-1; v_gene: TRBV5-1; CDR3aa: ASSQAGTGGTEAF
j_gene: TRBJ2-2; v_gene: TRBV5-1; CDR3aa: ASSLARLTNTGELF
j_gene: TRBJ1-2; v_gene: TRBV5-6; CDR3aa: ASSLDPDNKYGYT
j_gene: TRBJ1-1; v_gene: TRBV23-1; CDR3aa: ASSRAMEGQGNTEAF
j_gene: TRBJ1-4; v_gene: TRBV5-1; CDR3aa: ASSPTPDRVGEKLF
j_gene: TRBJ2-1; v_gene: TRBV5-1; CDR3aa: ASSHGQGTYNEQF
j_gene: TRBJ2-7; v_gene: TRBV10-3; CDR3aa: AISDPGSVNFYEQY
j_gene: TRBJ1-4; v_gene: TRBV30; CDR3aa: AWSPPGQTREKLF
j_gene: TRBJ1-5; v_gene: TRBV4-3; CDR3aa: ASSQGQGAGQPQH
j_gene: TRBJ2-7; v_gene: TRBV10-3; CDR3aa: AIGTGLYEQY
j_gene: TRBJ1-2; v_gene: TRBV4-2; CDR3aa: ASSQDTQGWNYGYT
j_gene: TRBJ1-2; v_gene: TRBV6-5; CDR3aa: ASSRGVYGYT
j_gene: TRBJ1-1; v_gene: TRBV7-2; CDR3aa: ASTGGVGNTEAF
j_gene: TRBJ1-5; v_gene: TRBV29-1; CDR3aa: SVSTGINQPQH
j_gene: TRBJ2-3; v_gene: TRBV28; CDR3aa: ASSLTSTDTQY